Below, 13 T cell receptor beta chains from the same sample are listed, as sequenced in a study of identical twins. Each CDR3 protein gets one entry after TCRdb re-called the 5' RACE reads with MiXCR. The sample yields around 570,000 distinct CDR3 sequences, roughly 9.9% seen once. Separately, the same data were catalogued under a study of yellow fever vaccine responses in identical twins.

The specimen sequenced was PBMCs. The receptor set was obtained from a woman aged 18-29 years in good health.

V and J are TRBV6-1 and TRBJ2-3; TRBD2 is a possible D gene (6 bases). V was trimmed by 6 bases and J by 5 bases, leaving 12 bases between them. The CDR3 loop spans 13 amino acids. The germline gives CDR1 MNHNS, CDR2 SASEGT. In nucleotides, the CDR3 is TGTGCCAGCAGCCGCGGGACGTTAGATACGCAGTATTTT. It translates to CASSRGTLDTQYF.

This clonotype was counted many times. V is TRBV24-1 and J is TRBJ2-1; 8 bases fit TRBD2. Per germline, CDR1 KGHDR and CDR2 SFDVKD. The CDR3 totals 16 residues. With 4 bases clipped from V and 5 bases from J, the junction kept 9 bases outside the gene matches. CDR3 protein: CATSEPRRGAHNEQFF. The DNA for the CDR3 is TGTGCCACCAGTGAACCTCGGCGGGGGGCCCACAATGAGCAGTTCTTC.

This clonotype was detected only a few times. The J gene is TRBJ2-1, the V gene TRBV20-1; 12 bases line up with TRBD1. The germline gives CDR1 DFQATT, CDR2 SNEGSKA (reference sequence). The ends lost 5 bases at V and 8 bases at J; junction bases unmatched: 10. The CDR3 length is 15 residues. This CDR3 reads CSARTGTGGSHEQFF. CDR3 in DNA: TGCAGTGCTCGTACCGGGACAGGGGGCTCCCATGAGCAGTTCTTC.

The count of this clonotype is one. The V gene is TRBV5-6, the J gene TRBJ2-5, with D uncertain. V lost 1 base, J lost 5 bases, and 21 bases lay in between. Per germline, CDR1 SGHDT and CDR2 YYEEEE. The CDR3 length is 17 residues. CDR3 amino acids: CASSLSDGFPNTETQYF. The DNA of the CDR3 is TGTGCCAGCAGCTTGTCGGACGGGTTTCCCAACACGGAGACCCAGTACTTC.

This clonotype was counted a few times. The chain links TRBV13 to TRBJ2-3; 11 bases align to TRBD2. The ends lost 4 bases at V and 5 bases at J; junction bases unmatched: 8. Germline values: CDR1 PRHDT, CDR2 FYEKMQ (reference sequence). This CDR3 region has 16 residues. CDR3 bases: TGTGCCAGCAGCTACGGACTAGCGGGCAATGTAGATACGCAGTATTTT. Protein sequence: CASSYGLAGNVDTQYF.

The chain is built from TRBV30 and TRBJ2-2; TRBD2 matches at 9 bases. In germline, CDR1 is GTSNPN, CDR2 SVGIG (reference sequence). The ends lost 1 base at V and 3 bases at J; junction bases unmatched: 12. The CDR3 runs 18 residues. The CDR3 DNA reads as TGTGCCTGGAGTGGCGGAGTAGCGGGAGTTTCGTACACCGGGGAGCTGTTTTTT. It is translated as CAWSGGVAGVSYTGELFF.

The chain employs TRBV15 and TRBJ2-2, with TRBD1 as a possible D gene (5 bases). V was cut by 0 bases and J by 0 bases, with 8 bases left in between. The CDR3 is 16 residues long. Germline-derived CDR1 and CDR2 are LNHNV and YYDKDF (reference sequence). The CDR3: CATSRDAGSNTGELFF. Here the CDR3 DNA reads TGTGCCACCAGCAGAGATGCAGGGTCGAACACCGGGGAGCTGTTTTTT. The whole variable domain, remainder taken from reference TRBV15 and TRBJ2-2, is DAMVIQNPRYQVTQFGKPVTLSCSQTLNHNVMYWYQQKSSQAPKLLFHYYDKDFNNEADTPDNFQSRRPNTSFCFLDIRSPGLGDTAMYLCATSRDAGSNTGELFFGEGSRLTVL.

As DNA, the CDR3 is TGTGCCAGCAGCCCCCCGACTAGCGGAGCCTACAATGAGCAGTTCTTC. This translates into CASSPPTSGAYNEQFF. J is TRBJ2-1 and V is TRBV2; 9 nucleotides agree with TRBD2. The CDR3 covers 16 residues. CDR1 and CDR2 (germline): SNHLY, FYNNEI. The junction had 8 bases not matched to a gene; V was cut back by 6 bases and J by 2 bases.

This rearrangement joins TRBV2 to TRBJ2-5, with 9 bases that match TRBD2. Germline CDR1 SNHLY, CDR2 FYNNEI. The J segment lost 4 bases and the V segment lost 4 bases, leaving 10 bases of the junction unmatched. The CDR3 sequence is 16 residues long. Here the CDR3 DNA reads TGTGCCAGCAGTGCAGTTCTAGCGGGGAGGGGAGAGACCCAGTACTTC. This encodes CASSAVLAGRGETQYF. The complete variable domain, with remaining parts taken from reference TRBV2 and TRBJ2-5, reads EPEVTQTPSHQVTQMGQEVILRCVPISNHLYFYWYRQILGQKVEFLVSFYNNEISEKSEIFDDQFSVERPDGSNFTLKIRSTKLEDSAMYFCASSAVLAGRGETQYFGPGTRLLVL.

This chain connects TRBV6-2 or TRBV6-3 to TRBJ2-1; 11 bases line up with TRBD2. The CDR3 loop spans 17 amino acids. In germline, CDR1 is MNHEY, CDR2 SVGEGT. V was clipped by 4 bases and J by 4 bases; unmatched bases: 9. Written as DNA, the CDR3 is TGTGCCAGCAGTTTCGGCCGACTAGCGGGAAGATACAATGAGCAGTTCTTC. Its translation is CASSFGRLAGRYNEQFF.

This clonotype has more than one count but fewer than ten. CDR3 in DNA: TGTGCCAGCAGCTTATTTGAGTACCAGGGGGCAGGGGCCAACGTCCTGACTTTC. This gives the protein CASSLFEYQGAGANVLTF. This chain connects TRBV11-1 to TRBJ2-6; 8 nucleotides line up with TRBD1. Germline trimming cut 2 bases from V and 4 bases from J; bases unmatched to any gene: 10. The CDR3 covers 18 residues. The germline gives CDR1 SGHAT, CDR2 FQDESV (reference sequence). Variable domain in full (rest from reference TRBV11-1 and TRBJ2-6): EAEVAQSPRYKITEKSQAVAFWCDPISGHATLYWYRQILGQGPELLVQFQDESVVDDSQLPKDRFSAERLKGVDSTLKIQPAELGDSAMYLCASSLFEYQGAGANVLTFGAGSRLTVL.

This clonotype was counted only a few times. The CDR3 DNA reads TGTGCCAGCAGTTCTTACTCCGGGACAGATCCCTATGGCTACACCTTC. Protein product: CASSSYSGTDPYGYTF. The rearrangement joins TRBV7-9 to TRBJ1-2, with 7 bases lining up with TRBD1. From germline, CDR1 is SEHNR and CDR2 FQNEAQ (reference sequence). Trimming cost V 6 bases and J 4 bases; bases outside gene matches: 14. The CDR3 covers 16 residues.

This clonotype showed up just a few times. The chain joins TRBV11-1 to TRBJ2-3; TRBD1 agrees at 8 bases. Looked up from germline, CDR1 is SGHAT and CDR2 is FQDESV (reference sequence). The CDR3 length is 18 residues. The junction had 13 bases not matched to a gene; V was cut back by 2 bases and J by 3 bases. CDR3 coding DNA: TGTGCCAGCAGCTTATGGGCAGGGGGCGCGGGGAGTACAGATACGCAGTATTTT. The encoded protein is CASSLWAGGAGSTDTQYF.